The rows below give T cell receptor beta chains drawn from one sample of a study of T cell changes during pregnancy in multiple sclerosis. The protocol was immunoSEQ multiplex PCR, while the TCRdb copy is restricted to in-frame clones and leaves out a portion. The sample contains roughly 63,000 clones, 90% of which appear only once. Sample: peripheral blood, taken in the second trimester of pregnancy. The receptors derive from a female donor in good health, enrolled as a control in a pregnancy study. Each CDR3 is given with its conserved first and last residue. A D gene is named only where the DNA matches it firmly. Size is omitted from some rows. Given values are once, few, many or a class for expanded clones.

CDR3 protein: CASSQDMVGSPAYF
CDR3 DNA: TGCGCCAGCAGCCAAGATATGGTCGGGTCTCCAGCATACTTC
J gene: TRBJ2-4
D gene: .
V gene: TRBV4-1
clone size: .

CDR3 protein: CASRPRDRSFFLGADVGYTF
CDR3 DNA: TGTGCCAGCAGACCTCGGGACAGGTCTTTTTTTCTTGGAGCTGACGTAGGCTACACCTTC
J gene: TRBJ1-2
D gene: TRBD1
V gene: TRBV2
clone size: once

CDR3 protein: CASKPGQGHDYGYTF
CDR3 DNA: TGTGCCAGCAAACCGGGACAGGGGCATGACTATGGCTACACCTTC
J gene: TRBJ1-2
D gene: .
V gene: TRBV21-1
clone size: .

CDR3 protein: CASSEVQASYGYTF
CDR3 DNA: TGTGCCAGCAGCGAAGTACAGGCCTCCTATGGCTACACCTTC
J gene: TRBJ1-2
D gene: .
V gene: TRBV4-2
clone size: few

CDR3 protein: CASSNGLPPDTQYF
CDR3 DNA: TGTGCCAGCAGTAACGGACTTCCTCCAGATACGCAGTATTTT
J gene: TRBJ2-3
D gene: .
V gene: TRBV27
clone size: .

CDR3 protein: CASSSSWGDETQYF
CDR3 DNA: TGTGCCAGCAGTTCCTCTTGGGGGGACGAGACCCAGTACTTC
J gene: TRBJ2-5
D gene: .
V gene: TRBV7-8
clone size: .

CDR3 protein: CASSFSGTGLGGYTF
CDR3 DNA: TGTGCCAGCAGTTTCTCCGGGACAGGGCTAGGTGGCTACACCTTC
J gene: TRBJ1-2
D gene: TRBD1
V gene: TRBV27
clone size: .

CDR3 protein: CASSTGQGVYNEQFF
CDR3 DNA: TGTGCCAGTAGTACAGGACAGGGGGTTTACAATGAGCAGTTCTTC
J gene: TRBJ2-1
D gene: TRBD1
V gene: TRBV19
clone size: .

CDR3 protein: CASSEGGAGELFF
CDR3 DNA: TGTGCCAGCAGTGAAGGAGGGGCCGGGGAGCTGTTTTTT
J gene: TRBJ2-2
D gene: .
V gene: TRBV6-4
clone size: .

CDR3 protein: CASRLTVTNTEAFF
CDR3 DNA: TGTGCCAGCAGATTGACAGTTACGAACACTGAAGCTTTCTTT
J gene: TRBJ1-1
D gene: .
V gene: TRBV6-5
clone size: .

CDR3 protein: CASSSQRSSYEQYF
CDR3 DNA: TGTGCCAGCAGCTCTCAAAGGAGCTCCTACGAGCAGTACTTC
J gene: TRBJ2-7
D gene: .
V gene: TRBV7-8
clone size: .

CDR3 protein: CASSPLGRSYNSPLHF
CDR3 DNA: TGCGCCAGCAGCCCCCTAGGAAGGTCCTATAATTCACCCCTCCACTTT
J gene: TRBJ1-6
D gene: .
V gene: TRBV4-1
clone size: .

CDR3 protein: CASSLDRSNQPQHF
CDR3 DNA: TGTGCCAGCAGTCTGGACAGAAGTAATCAGCCCCAGCATTTT
J gene: TRBJ1-5
D gene: .
V gene: TRBV2
clone size: .

CDR3 protein: CASSLYREASWF
CDR3 DNA: TGTGCCAGCAGCCTGTACCGGGAGGCCTCCTGGTTT
J gene: TRBJ1-3
D gene: .
V gene: TRBV6-1
clone size: .

CDR3 protein: CASSMGTADMNTEAFF
CDR3 DNA: TGTGCCAGTAGTATGGGGACTGCCGACATGAACACTGAAGCTTTCTTT
J gene: TRBJ1-1
D gene: .
V gene: TRBV19
clone size: .

CDR3 protein: CASSGQGVGTQYF
CDR3 DNA: TGTGCCAGCAGTGGACAAGGGGTTGGGACCCAGTACTTC
J gene: TRBJ2-5
D gene: .
V gene: TRBV28
clone size: .

CDR3 protein: CASSLTQGLVAFF
CDR3 DNA: TGTGCCAGCAGCCTAACACAGGGGTTGGTAGCTTTCTTT
J gene: TRBJ1-1
D gene: TRBD1
V gene: TRBV5-6
clone size: .

CDR3 protein: CASSLGQGRPNYGYTF
CDR3 DNA: TGTGCCAGCAGCCTAGGACAGGGCAGACCTAACTATGGCTACACCTTC
J gene: TRBJ1-2
D gene: TRBD1
V gene: TRBV5-5
clone size: .

CDR3 protein: CASRERISTDTQYF
CDR3 DNA: TGCGCCAGCAGAGAGCGGATTAGCACAGATACGCAGTATTTT
J gene: TRBJ2-3
D gene: .
V gene: TRBV5-1
clone size: .

CDR3 protein: CASSVVGSNYGYTF
CDR3 DNA: TGTGCCAGCAGCGTCGTAGGGAGTAACTATGGCTACACCTTC
J gene: TRBJ1-2
D gene: .
V gene: TRBV7-8
clone size: .

CDR3 protein: CASSRDSGSHRQPQHF
CDR3 DNA: TGTGCCAGCAGCAGGGACTCGGGATCCCACCGTCAGCCCCAGCATTTT
J gene: TRBJ1-5
D gene: .
V gene: TRBV7-9
clone size: .

CDR3 protein: CASSVEAYSSYEQYF
CDR3 DNA: TGTGCCAGCAGCGTAGAGGCCTACAGTTCCTACGAGCAGTACTTC
J gene: TRBJ2-7
D gene: .
V gene: TRBV9
clone size: .

CDR3 protein: CAVGQGLSGELFF
CDR3 DNA: TGTGCCGTGGGACAAGGCCTCTCCGGGGAGCTGTTTTTT
J gene: TRBJ2-2
D gene: .
V gene: TRBV6-5
clone size: .

CDR3 protein: CASGRGQNTEAFF
CDR3 DNA: TGTGCCAGCGGCAGGGGGCAGAACACTGAAGCTTTCTTT
J gene: TRBJ1-1
D gene: TRBD1
V gene: TRBV7-9
clone size: .

CDR3 protein: CASSVDRNTEAFF
CDR3 DNA: TGTGCCAGCAGCGTAGACAGGAACACTGAAGCTTTCTTT
J gene: TRBJ1-1
D gene: .
V gene: TRBV9
clone size: .

CDR3 protein: CAWFRLTGAFF
CDR3 DNA: TGTGCCTGGTTTAGGCTCACGGGAGCTTTCTTT
J gene: TRBJ1-1
D gene: .
V gene: TRBV30
clone size: .

CDR3 protein: CASSPLGDIYEQYF
CDR3 DNA: TGTGCCAGCAGCCCCCTGGGGGACATCTACGAGCAGTACTTC
J gene: TRBJ2-7
D gene: .
V gene: TRBV5-5
clone size: .

CDR3 protein: CASSNGVPGENTEAFF
CDR3 DNA: TGTGCCAGCAGCAACGGCGTCCCGGGAGAGAACACTGAAGCTTTCTTT
J gene: TRBJ1-1
D gene: .
V gene: TRBV21-1
clone size: .

CDR3 protein: CASSQRTGNTEAFF
CDR3 DNA: TGTGCCAGCTCTCAGAGAACAGGGAACACTGAAGCTTTCTTT
J gene: TRBJ1-1
D gene: .
V gene: TRBV18
clone size: .

CDR3 protein: CASSKTGVGGYTF
CDR3 DNA: TGTGCCAGCTCAAAAACAGGGGTCGGAGGCTACACCTTC
J gene: TRBJ1-2
D gene: TRBD1
V gene: TRBV18
clone size: .

CDR3 protein: CASSSRGSGSGSYNEQFF
CDR3 DNA: TGTGCCAGCAGTTCCCGGGGGTCCGGGAGCGGCTCCTACAATGAGCAGTTCTTC
J gene: TRBJ2-1
D gene: .
V gene: TRBV5-4
clone size: .

CDR3 protein: CASQGQGVDYEQYF
CDR3 DNA: TGTGCCAGTCAAGGACAGGGAGTTGACTACGAGCAGTACTTC
J gene: TRBJ2-7
D gene: TRBD1
V gene: TRBV19
clone size: .

CDR3 protein: CASTERQGAKGYTF
CDR3 DNA: TGTGCCAGTACTGAGCGACAGGGGGCAAAGGGCTACACCTTC
J gene: TRBJ1-2
D gene: TRBD1
V gene: TRBV19
clone size: .

CDR3 protein: CSGREDMNTEAFF
CDR3 DNA: TGCAGCGGTCGGGAGGACATGAACACTGAAGCTTTCTTT
J gene: TRBJ1-1
D gene: .
V gene: TRBV29-1
clone size: few

CDR3 protein: CASSLLGQGNEQYF
CDR3 DNA: TGTGCCAGCAGCTTGCTGGGACAGGGCAACGAGCAGTACTTC
J gene: TRBJ2-7
D gene: TRBD1
V gene: TRBV5-5
clone size: .

CDR3 protein: CASSSGNTEAFF
CDR3 DNA: TGTGCCAGTAGTTCGGGGAACACTGAAGCTTTCTTT
J gene: TRBJ1-1
D gene: .
V gene: TRBV19
clone size: .

CDR3 protein: CASSEGTGFEKLFF
CDR3 DNA: TGTGCCAGCAGTGAGGGGACAGGGTTTGAGAAACTGTTTTTT
J gene: TRBJ1-4
D gene: TRBD1
V gene: TRBV25-1
clone size: .

CDR3 protein: CASSFQGGFNQPQHF
CDR3 DNA: TGTGCCAGCAGTTTCCAGGGGGGTTTTAATCAGCCCCAGCATTTT
J gene: TRBJ1-5
D gene: TRBD1
V gene: TRBV27
clone size: .

CDR3 protein: CASRYRGPDTEAFF
CDR3 DNA: TGTGCCAGCAGATACAGGGGGCCGGACACTGAAGCTTTCTTT
J gene: TRBJ1-1
D gene: TRBD1
V gene: TRBV6-1
clone size: .

CDR3 protein: CASSEQASFYGYTF
CDR3 DNA: TGTGCCAGCAGCGAACAGGCCTCCTTCTATGGCTACACCTTC
J gene: TRBJ1-2
D gene: .
V gene: TRBV9
clone size: .

CDR3 protein: CASSGVIRSGANVLTF
CDR3 DNA: TGTGCCAGCAGCGGAGTTATAAGATCTGGGGCCAACGTCCTGACTTTC
J gene: TRBJ2-6
D gene: .
V gene: TRBV6-6
clone size: .

CDR3 protein: CASSPGVAGGNTDTQYF
CDR3 DNA: TGTGCCAGCAGCCCGGGGGTAGCGGGGGGAAACACAGATACGCAGTATTTT
J gene: TRBJ2-3
D gene: TRBD2
V gene: TRBV7-6
clone size: .

CDR3 protein: CASSLEANSPLHF
CDR3 DNA: TGCGCCAGCAGCCTCGAAGCGAATTCACCCCTCCACTTT
J gene: TRBJ1-6
D gene: .
V gene: TRBV5-1
clone size: .

CDR3 protein: CASTGSMFSVELILSYNEQFF
CDR3 DNA: TGTGCCAGCACCGGCTCGATGTTTTCAGTCGAGCTCATACTATCCTACAATGAGCAGTTCTTC
J gene: TRBJ2-1
D gene: .
V gene: TRBV2
clone size: few

CDR3 protein: CASSEGTGATNEKLFF
CDR3 DNA: TGTGCCAGCAGCGAGGGGACAGGTGCAACTAATGAAAAACTGTTTTTT
J gene: TRBJ1-4
D gene: TRBD1
V gene: TRBV5-6
clone size: .

CDR3 protein: CASSLDRYNEQFF
CDR3 DNA: TGTGCCAGCAGTCTGGACAGATACAATGAGCAGTTCTTC
J gene: TRBJ2-1
D gene: .
V gene: TRBV6-5
clone size: .

CDR3 protein: CASSQKRDEQFF
CDR3 DNA: TGTGCCAGCAGCCAAAAGCGGGATGAGCAGTTCTTC
J gene: TRBJ2-1
D gene: .
V gene: TRBV14
clone size: .

CDR3 protein: CASSLFSGGYEQYF
CDR3 DNA: TGTGCCAGCAGTTTATTTAGCGGGGGCTACGAGCAGTACTTC
J gene: TRBJ2-7
D gene: TRBD2
V gene: TRBV27
clone size: .